This TCR beta chain comes out of a study of blood T cells in healthy people across ages. A J-beta primer mix and a sample-barcoded 5' primer were used in a second PCR of roughly 6 to 11 cycles. TCRdb re-called the 5' RACE reads through MiXCR, storing one row per CDR3 protein. The top ten hold about an eighth of the sample, which has about 1.1 million distinct CDR3 sequences, more than 30% seen once. This sequence originates from a man between 18 and 35 years old in good health. Specimen: blood.

The CDR3 coding sequence is TGTGCCAGCAGCTTCACGGGGCTCTCCTATGGCTACACCTTC. Protein: CASSFTGLSYGYTF. The chain recombines TRBV7-9 with TRBJ1-2; maybe TRBD1 (5 bases). The CDR3 contains 14 residues. CDR1 and CDR2 from the germline V gene are SEHNR and FQNEAQ (reference sequence). Trimming took 3 bases from V and 4 from J, leaving 12 bases between them.